This record looks at one TCR beta chain sequence and its context. What it binds is unknown. This CDR3 has 17 residues. V trimming: 7 bases; J trimming: 0 bases; junction bases outside the gene matches: 9. The germline V gene encodes CDR1 MGHDK and CDR2 SYGVNS. Measured with immunoSEQ multiplex PCR; TCRdb has only the in-frame clones, and not every one. The repertoire includes 65,000 to 70,000 clones, 85% to 90% of them detected once, and under 12% sits in the top ten. The data were taken from a study of OX40 agonist ivuxolimab in advanced cancers. About the research overall: Patient treatment consisted of intravenous ivuxolimab administration every 2 weeks at 0.01 to 10 mg/kg.

Study-wide results and caveats: In general, CD8+ T cells held more expanded clones than CD4+ did, on average. Relatively little clonal expansion, among the lowest observed, appeared in partial responders at 0.1-3.0 mg/kg.

Sequenced material: CD4+ or CD8+ T cells sorted from blood, taken in a trial of the OX40 agonist ivuxolimab. This receptor was taken from an adult with an advanced solid tumor such as melanoma, head and neck, liver or kidney cancer. The chain has TRBV25-1 and TRBJ2-6; 7 bases fit TRBD2. The CDR3 reads CASTTGGLSSGANVLTF. Here the CDR3 DNA reads TGTGCCAGCACCACCGGGGGGTTGAGCTCTGGGGCCAACGTCCTGACTTTC.